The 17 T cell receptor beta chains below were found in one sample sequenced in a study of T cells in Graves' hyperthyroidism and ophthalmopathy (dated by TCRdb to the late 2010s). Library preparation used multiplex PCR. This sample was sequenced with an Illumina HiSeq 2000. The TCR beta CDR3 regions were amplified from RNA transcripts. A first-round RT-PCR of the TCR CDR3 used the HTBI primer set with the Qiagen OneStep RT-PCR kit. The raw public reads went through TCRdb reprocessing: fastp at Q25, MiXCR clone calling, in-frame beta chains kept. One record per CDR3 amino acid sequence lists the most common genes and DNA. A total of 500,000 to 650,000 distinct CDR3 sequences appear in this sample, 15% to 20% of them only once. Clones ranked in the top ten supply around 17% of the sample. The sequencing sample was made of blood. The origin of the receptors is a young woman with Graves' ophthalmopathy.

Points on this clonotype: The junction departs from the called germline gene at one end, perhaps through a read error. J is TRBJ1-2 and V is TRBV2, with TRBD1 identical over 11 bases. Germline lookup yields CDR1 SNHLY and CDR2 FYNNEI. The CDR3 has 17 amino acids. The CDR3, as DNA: TGTGCCAGCAGTGACACCAATTGGGACAGGGGGAACTATGGCCACACCTTC. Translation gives CASSDTNWDRGNYGHTF.

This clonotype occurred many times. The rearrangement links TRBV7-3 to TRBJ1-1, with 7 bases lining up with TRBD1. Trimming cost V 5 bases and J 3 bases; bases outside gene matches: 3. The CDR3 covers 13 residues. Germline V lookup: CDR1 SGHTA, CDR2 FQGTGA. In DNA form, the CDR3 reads TGTGCCAGCAGCCCGGACAGGTACACTGAAGCTTTCTTT. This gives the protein CASSPDRYTEAFF.

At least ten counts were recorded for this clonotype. The CDR3 region is CASSARQGANEKLFF. CDR3 nucleotide sequence: TGTGCCAGCAGTGCACGACAGGGAGCTAATGAAAAACTGTTTTTT. This chain links TRBV2 with TRBJ1-4; 7 nucleotides agree with TRBD1. This CDR3 has 15 amino acids. The germline V gene encodes CDR1 SNHLY and CDR2 FYNNEI. Trimming cost V 4 bases and J 3 bases; bases outside gene matches: 5.

The DNA of the CDR3 is TGTGCCAGCAGTGGCAGACAGCAGTCCTACGAGCAGTACTTC. Encoded protein: CASSGRQQSYEQYF. This rearrangement joins TRBV6-1 to TRBJ2-7; D possibly corresponds to TRBD1 (5 bases). The CDR3 contains 14 residues. Germline lookup yields CDR1 MNHNS and CDR2 SASEGT. The V and J ends lost 4 bases and 1 base respectively, with 11 bases between them.

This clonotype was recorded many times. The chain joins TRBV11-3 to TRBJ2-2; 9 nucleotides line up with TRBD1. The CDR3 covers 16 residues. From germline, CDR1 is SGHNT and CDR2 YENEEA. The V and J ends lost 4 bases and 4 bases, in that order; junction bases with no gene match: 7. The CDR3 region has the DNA TGTGCCAGCAGCTCCGGGACAGGGCGTGTCACCGGGGAGCTGTTTTTT. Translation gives CASSSGTGRVTGELFF.

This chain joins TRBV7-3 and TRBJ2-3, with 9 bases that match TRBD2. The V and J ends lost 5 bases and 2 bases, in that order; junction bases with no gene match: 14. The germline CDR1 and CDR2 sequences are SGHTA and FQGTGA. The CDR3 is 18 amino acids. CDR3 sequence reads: CASSPLGGGLANTDTQYF. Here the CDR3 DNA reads TGTGCCAGCAGCCCCCTCGGGGGTGGACTAGCGAACACAGATACGCAGTATTTT.

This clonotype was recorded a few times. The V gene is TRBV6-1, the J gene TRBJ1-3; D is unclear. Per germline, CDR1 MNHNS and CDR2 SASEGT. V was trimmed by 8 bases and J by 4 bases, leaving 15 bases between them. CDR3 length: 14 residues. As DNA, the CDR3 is TGTGCCAGCGCGGACGGATCCGGAGGAAACACCATATATTTT. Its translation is CASADGSGGNTIYF.

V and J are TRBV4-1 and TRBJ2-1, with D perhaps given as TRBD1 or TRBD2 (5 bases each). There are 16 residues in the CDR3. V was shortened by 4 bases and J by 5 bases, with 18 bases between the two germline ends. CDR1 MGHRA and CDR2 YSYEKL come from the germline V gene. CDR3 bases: TGCGCCAGCAGCCGAGAGGGGCTAGCTTGGGACAATGAGCAGTTCTTC. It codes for CASSREGLAWDNEQFF.

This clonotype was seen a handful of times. The CDR3 sequence is CASSQELAGGSSSYEQYF. The CDR3 bases are TGCGCCAGCAGCCAAGAACTAGCGGGGGGCTCAAGCTCCTACGAGCAGTACTTC. The V call is TRBV4-1, the J call TRBJ2-7, with TRBD2 matching 12 bases. Germline trimming cut 0 bases from V and 0 bases from J; bases unmatched to any gene: 6. The CDR3 has 18 residues. From germline, CDR1 is MGHRA and CDR2 YSYEKL.

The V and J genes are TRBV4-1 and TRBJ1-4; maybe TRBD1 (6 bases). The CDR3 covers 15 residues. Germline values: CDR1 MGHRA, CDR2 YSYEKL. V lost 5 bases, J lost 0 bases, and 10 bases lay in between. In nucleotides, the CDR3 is TGCGCCAGCAGCAGGACAGTTGCAACTAATGAAAAACTGTTTTTT. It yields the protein CASSRTVATNEKLFF.

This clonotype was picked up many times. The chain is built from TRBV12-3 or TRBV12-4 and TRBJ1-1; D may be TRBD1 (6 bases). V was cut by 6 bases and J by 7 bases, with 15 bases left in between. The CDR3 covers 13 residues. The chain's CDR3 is CASRRRGAIEAFF. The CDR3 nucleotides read TGTGCCAGCAGGCGAAGGGGGGCCATTGAAGCTTTCTTT.

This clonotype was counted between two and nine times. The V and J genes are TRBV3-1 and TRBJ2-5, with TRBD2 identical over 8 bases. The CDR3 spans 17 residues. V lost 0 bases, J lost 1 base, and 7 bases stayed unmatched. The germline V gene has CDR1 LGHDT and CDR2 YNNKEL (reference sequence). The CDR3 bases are TGTGCCAGCAGCCAAGATTTGGCCGGGGGGGCCCAAGAGACCCAGTACTTC. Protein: CASSQDLAGGAQETQYF.

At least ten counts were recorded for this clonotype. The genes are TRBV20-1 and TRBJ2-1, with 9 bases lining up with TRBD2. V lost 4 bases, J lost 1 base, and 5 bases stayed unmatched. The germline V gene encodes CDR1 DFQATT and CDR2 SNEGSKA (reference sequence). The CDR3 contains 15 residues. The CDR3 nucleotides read TGCAGTGCTAAGCGGGAGGAATCTTCCTACAATGAGCAGTTCTTC. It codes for CSAKREESSYNEQFF.

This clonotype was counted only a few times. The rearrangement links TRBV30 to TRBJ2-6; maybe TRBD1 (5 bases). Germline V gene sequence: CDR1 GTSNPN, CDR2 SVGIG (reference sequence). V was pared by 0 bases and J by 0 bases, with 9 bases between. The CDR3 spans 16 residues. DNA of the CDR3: TGTGCCTGGAGTGTGACAGCCAGCTCTGGGGCCAACGTCCTGACTTTC. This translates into CAWSVTASSGANVLTF.

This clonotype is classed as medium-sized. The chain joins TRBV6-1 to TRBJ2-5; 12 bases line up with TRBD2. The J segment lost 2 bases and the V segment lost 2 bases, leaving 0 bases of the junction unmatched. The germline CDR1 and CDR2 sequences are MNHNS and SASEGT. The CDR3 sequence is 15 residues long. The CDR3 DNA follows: TGTGCCAGCAGTGAACTAGCGGGGGGGCAAGAGACCCAGTACTTC. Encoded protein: CASSELAGGQETQYF.

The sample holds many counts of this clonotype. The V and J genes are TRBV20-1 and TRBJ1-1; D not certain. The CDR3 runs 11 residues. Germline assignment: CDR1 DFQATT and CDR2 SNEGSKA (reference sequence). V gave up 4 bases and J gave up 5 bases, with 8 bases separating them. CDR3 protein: CSAKPGTEAFF. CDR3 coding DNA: TGCAGTGCTAAACCGGGGACTGAAGCTTTCTTT.

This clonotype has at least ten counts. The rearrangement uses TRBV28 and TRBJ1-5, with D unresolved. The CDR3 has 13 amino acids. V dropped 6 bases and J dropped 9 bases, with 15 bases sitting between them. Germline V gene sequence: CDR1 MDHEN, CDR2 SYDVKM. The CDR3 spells CASSDYPTGPQHF. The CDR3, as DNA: TGTGCCAGCAGCGACTACCCCACTGGGCCCCAGCATTTT.